The 24 T cell receptor beta chains below come from one sample, sequenced in a study of T cell responses to AZD1222 COVID-19 vaccine. Produced via immunoSEQ multiplex PCR; TCRdb's table is partial and in-frame only. Seen here are some 160,000 clones, over 85% observed once, and the top ten hold 1.5% to 2%. The specimen comprised peripheral blood, sampled on day 0 of AZD1222 vaccination. The source is an adult in good health.

The chain uses TRBV25-1 and TRBJ2-7, with 7 positions matching TRBD1. Trimming cost V 1 base and J 7 bases; bases outside gene matches: 10. The CDR3 is made up of 15 amino acids. The germline V gene has CDR1 MGHDK and CDR2 SYGVNS. This chain's CDR3 is CASSEWKGAGAEQYF. CDR3 DNA: TGTGCCAGCAGTGAATGGAAGGGGGCAGGCGCTGAGCAGTACTTC.

The chain employs TRBV19 and TRBJ1-2, with D maybe TRBD1 (5 bases). The ends were cut back, 3 bases at V and 8 bases at J, with 22 bases in the middle. The germline CDR1 and CDR2 sequences are LNHDA and SQIVND (reference sequence). The CDR3 is 16 amino acids. CDR3 in DNA: TGTGCCAGTAGTATTATGATCCCTCGGCAGGGAGACGGCTACACCTTC. It codes for CASSIMIPRQGDGYTF. Full variable domain (outside the CDR3, taken from reference TRBV19 and TRBJ1-2): DGGITQSPKYLFRKEGQNVTLSCEQNLNHDAMYWYRQDPGQGLRLIYYSQIVNDFQKGDIAEGYSVSREKKESFPLTVTSAQKNPTAFYLCASSIMIPRQGDGYTFGSGTRLTVV.

The rearrangement uses TRBV4-1 and TRBJ2-3; 10 bases match TRBD1. Trimming cost V 2 bases and J 1 base; bases outside gene matches: 3. Per the germline V gene, CDR1 is MGHRA and CDR2 is YSYEKL. The CDR3 consists of 16 residues. In DNA, the CDR3 is TGCGCCAGCAGCCAATCCGGGACAGGGGGCACAGATACGCAGTATTTT. Its translation is CASSQSGTGGTDTQYF.

V usage is TRBV11-1 and J usage is TRBJ1-2, with 7 nucleotides matching TRBD1. CDR3 size: 16 residues. Trimming removed 5 bases from V and 6 bases from J; junction bases left unmatched: 15. Germline CDR1 SGHAT, CDR2 FQDESV (reference sequence). CDR3 loop: CASSQNRRDREHGYTF. CDR3 sequence (DNA): TGTGCCAGCAGCCAAAATCGCCGGGACAGAGAACATGGCTACACCTTC.

This chain uses TRBV6-2 or TRBV6-3 with TRBJ1-4; unclear D gene. The V and J ends lost 0 bases and 4 bases respectively, with 12 bases between them. This CDR3 spans 16 amino acids. The V gene's germline CDR1 is MNHEY and CDR2 SVGEGT. The CDR3 nucleotides are TGTGCCAGCAGTTACTCTAACCCGGGCCGTAATGAAAAACTGTTTTTT. It translates to CASSYSNPGRNEKLFF.

The genes are TRBV2 and TRBJ1-1; 9 bases line up with TRBD1. The CDR3 extends over 14 amino acids. V lost 5 bases, J lost 5 bases, and 6 bases stayed unmatched. Germline-derived CDR1 and CDR2 are SNHLY and FYNNEI. CDR3 sequence: CASSKGQGRTEAFF. The DNA of the CDR3 is TGTGCCAGCAGTAAGGGACAGGGTAGGACTGAAGCTTTCTTT.

This clone showed up just a few times. This CDR3 is CASSPPDRADYGYTF. The CDR3 DNA sequence: TGTGCCAGCAGCCCCCCGGACAGGGCGGACTATGGCTACACCTTC. This chain uses TRBV25-1 with TRBJ1-2; 8 nucleotides line up with TRBD1. This CDR3 comprises 15 residues. CDR1 MGHDK and CDR2 SYGVNS come from the germline V gene. Trimming at V came to 6 bases and at J to 3 bases, leaving 9 bases not matched to a gene.

The chain has TRBV7-9 and TRBJ1-1, with 12 bases fitting TRBD1. V lost 4 bases to trimming and J lost 0 bases; unmatched junction nucleotides: 9. Looked up from germline, CDR1 is SEHNR and CDR2 is FQNEAQ (reference sequence). This CDR3 is 18 amino acids long. The CDR3: CASSSSGTGGFLNTEAFF. In DNA, the CDR3 is TGTGCCAGCAGCTCCTCCGGGACAGGGGGCTTCCTGAACACTGAAGCTTTCTTT. Full variable domain (remainder filled in from reference TRBV7-9 and TRBJ1-1): DTGVSQNPRHKITKRGQNVTFRCDPISEHNRLYWYRQTLGQGPEFLTYFQNEAQLEKSRLLSDRFSAERPKGSFSTLEIQRTEQGDSAMYLCASSSSGTGGFLNTEAFFGQGTRLTVV.

The genes are TRBV15 and TRBJ1-1, with 11 bases matching TRBD1. The length of the CDR3 is 16 residues. Germline V gene data show CDR1 as LNHNV and CDR2 as YYDKDF (reference sequence). Losses at the gene ends were 3 bases for V and 2 bases for J; bases not matched to a gene: 5. CDR3 DNA sequence: TGTGCCACCAGCAGTCGGAGGACAGGGGGCAACACTGAAGCTTTCTTT. This codes for CATSSRRTGGNTEAFF.

The V call is TRBV10-1, the J call TRBJ2-3, with D unclear. The length of the CDR3 is 18 residues. Germline V gene lookup returns CDR1 WNHNN and CDR2 SYGVQD (reference sequence). Trimming removed 2 bases at V and 0 bases at J, with 18 bases between. The CDR3 is CASSEMRGGPTSTDTQYF. The DNA for the CDR3 is TGCGCCAGCAGTGAGATGAGAGGCGGACCGACAAGCACAGATACGCAGTATTTT.

The chain couples TRBV7-6 to TRBJ2-2; D may be TRBD1 (5 bases). The CDR3 spans 16 residues. V lost 5 bases and J lost 0, with 13 bases in between. Germline loops: CDR1 SGHVS, CDR2 FNYEAQ. The DNA for the CDR3 is TGTGCCAGCAGCCCCAGGGCAGGGACGAACACCGGGGAGCTGTTTTTT. Residues: CASSPRAGTNTGELFF.

This clone has only one observation. The chain links TRBV6-5 to TRBJ1-1; D may be TRBD1 (6 bases). Per the germline V gene, CDR1 is MNHEY and CDR2 is SVGAGI. V lost 6 bases to trimming and J lost 11 bases, with 22 bases between them. The CDR3 totals 14 residues. DNA for the CDR3: TGTGCCAGCAGACGACCAGGAGGGGGGGCCGTGGCTTTCTTT. This codes for CASRRPGGGAVAFF.

The rearrangement joins TRBV11-2 to TRBJ2-7; 9 bases line up with TRBD1. The CDR3 loop spans 14 amino acids. V trimming: 6 bases; J trimming: 3 bases; junction bases outside the gene matches: 6. Germline V gene data show CDR1 as SGHAT and CDR2 as FQNNGV. DNA of the CDR3: TGTGCCAGCAGTTCCGGGACAGGGTACTACGAGCAGTACTTC. Its translation: CASSSGTGYYEQYF.

This chain uses TRBV5-6 with TRBJ1-1; 12 bases agree with TRBD1. The length of the CDR3 is 16 residues. Trimming at V came to 4 bases and at J to 0 bases, leaving 4 bases not matched to a gene. The germline V gene has CDR1 SGHDT and CDR2 YYEEEE. The CDR3 sequence: CASSRDRGRMNTEAFF. The DNA of the CDR3 is TGTGCCAGCAGCAGGGACAGGGGGCGCATGAACACTGAAGCTTTCTTT.

The chain employs TRBV5-8 and TRBJ2-3, with D possibly being TRBD1 or TRBD2 (5 bases each). CDR1 is SGHTS, CDR2 YDEGEE, per germline. The CDR3 loop spans 14 amino acids. Trimming took off 4 bases at V and 6 bases at J, with 15 bases between the two ends. DNA for the CDR3: TGTGCCAGCAGCCCTGGGGGTGTCGACGATACGCAGTATTTT. Protein product: CASSPGGVDDTQYF.

This clone occurred a few times. The same CDR3 also results from other DNA sequences found in this sample. The chain carries TRBV12-3 or TRBV12-4 and TRBJ1-2; unclear D gene. The CDR3 has 11 amino acids. With 2 bases removed from V and 6 bases from J, the gap between germline ends came to 4 bases. CDR3 amino acids: CASSLRDGYTF. CDR3 in DNA: TGTGCCAGCAGTTTAAGGGATGGCTACACCTTC.

This rearrangement joins TRBV28 to TRBJ1-5; TRBD1 is a possible D gene (5 bases). Germline lookup yields CDR1 MDHEN and CDR2 SYDVKM. This CDR3 is built from 13 residues. V shed 7 bases and J shed 7 bases, with 14 bases lying between them. CDR3 sequence reads: CASMEGSGQPQHF. The CDR3 region has the DNA TGTGCCAGCATGGAGGGGTCCGGGCAGCCCCAGCATTTT. Variable domain in full (rest from reference TRBV28 and TRBJ1-5): DVKVTQSSRYLVKRTGEKVFLECVQDMDHENMFWYRQDPGLGLRLIYFSYDVKMKEKGDIPEGYSVSREKKERFSLILESASTNQTSMYLCASMEGSGQPQHFGDGTRLSIL.

This chain joins TRBV4-2 and TRBJ2-2; D possibly matches TRBD1 or TRBD2 (6 bases each). This CDR3 has 16 residues. Germline V gives CDR1 LGHNA, CDR2 YNFKEQ. Deletions cut 2 bases from V and 5 bases from J, with 15 bases between. The CDR3 reads CASSQSGGLDTGELFF. CDR3 DNA sequence: TGTGCCAGCAGCCAATCCGGGGGCTTAGATACCGGGGAGCTGTTTTTT.

This chain joins TRBV2 and TRBJ2-4, with 11 bases lining up with TRBD1. Germline lookup yields CDR1 SNHLY and CDR2 FYNNEI. CDR3 length equals 13 residues. The V and J ends lost 6 bases and 11 bases, in that order; junction bases with no gene match: 6. This chain's CDR3 is CASSSGTGGLQYF. In nucleotides, the CDR3 is TGTGCCAGCAGCTCCGGGACAGGGGGGCTTCAGTACTTC.

This rearrangement joins TRBV6-5 to TRBJ1-6, with 8 bases fitting TRBD1. Per the germline V gene, CDR1 is MNHEY and CDR2 is SVGAGI. CDR3 length equals 14 residues. Trimming cost V 6 bases and J 9 bases; bases outside gene matches: 7. The CDR3 sequence is CASRMDRAGSPLHF. The CDR3 DNA reads as TGTGCCAGCAGGATGGACAGGGCCGGTTCACCCCTCCACTTT.

About this clone itself: A junction end diverges from the germline sequence, so it may reflect a read error. Other DNA sequences in this specimen translate into the identical CDR3. The J gene is TRBJ2-7, the V gene TRBV5-1; 9 positions match TRBD1. This CDR3 has 14 residues. In germline, CDR1 is SGHRS, CDR2 YFSETQ. The CDR3 DNA is TGCGCCAGCAGCTTACCGGGACAGGGCTACGAACAGTACTTC. This sequence encodes CASSLPGQGYEQYF.

This sequence joins TRBV6-6 and TRBJ1-5; 10 positions agree with TRBD1. With 5 bases clipped from V and 2 bases from J, the junction kept 6 bases outside the gene matches. There are 16 residues in the CDR3. Germline values: CDR1 MNHNY, CDR2 SVGAGI (reference sequence). The CDR3 reads CASSRKGTGGNQPQHF. The CDR3 nucleotides read TGTGCCAGCAGTCGAAAGGGGACAGGGGGCAATCAGCCCCAGCATTTT.

J is TRBJ2-7 and V is TRBV18; no definite D call. The CDR3 covers 13 residues. The germline V and J ends were trimmed by 1 base and 3 bases, with 7 bases remaining between them. Germline lookup yields CDR1 KGHSH and CDR2 LQKENI. CDR3 loop: CASSPRADYEQYF. For the CDR3, the DNA is TGTGCCAGCTCACCACGGGCAGACTACGAGCAGTACTTC.

This chain joins TRBV29-1 and TRBJ2-7, with 10 nucleotides matching TRBD2. CDR1 and CDR2 from the germline V gene are SQVTM and ANQGSEA. This CDR3 spans 13 amino acids. The trim removed 6 bases at V and 2 bases at J, leaving 4 bases unmatched. CDR3 bases: TGCAGCGTAACTAGCGGGGTGCCCTACGAGCAGTACTTC. As protein: CSVTSGVPYEQYF.